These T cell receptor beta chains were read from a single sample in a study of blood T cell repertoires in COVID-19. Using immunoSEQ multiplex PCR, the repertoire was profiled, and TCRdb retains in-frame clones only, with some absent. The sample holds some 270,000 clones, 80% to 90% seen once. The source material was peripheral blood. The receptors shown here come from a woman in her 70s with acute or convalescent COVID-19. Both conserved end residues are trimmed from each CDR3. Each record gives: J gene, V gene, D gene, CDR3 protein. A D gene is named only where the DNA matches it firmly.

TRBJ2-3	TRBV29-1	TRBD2	SVEDAGGSDTQY
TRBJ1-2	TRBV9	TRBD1	ASSRGQGAYGYT
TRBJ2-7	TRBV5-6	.	ASSLLGASSYEQY
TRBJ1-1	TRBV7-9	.	ASSVIENTEAF
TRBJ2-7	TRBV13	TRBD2	ASSSGGTGSTYEQY
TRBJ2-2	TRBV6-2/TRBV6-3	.	ASSLQGTHTGELF
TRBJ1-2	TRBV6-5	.	ASSYSSYGYT
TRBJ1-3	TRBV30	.	AWSTGLGGGNTIY
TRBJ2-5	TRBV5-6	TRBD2	ASSPSSGAKGETQY
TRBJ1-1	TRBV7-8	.	ASSPAGGEAF
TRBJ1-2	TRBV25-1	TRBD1	ASSESGTGDLLDGYT
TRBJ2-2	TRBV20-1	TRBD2	SASSGGGNTGELF
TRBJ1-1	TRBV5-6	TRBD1	ASSYPHQGDTEAF
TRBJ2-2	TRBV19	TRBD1	ASSVTGGTGELF
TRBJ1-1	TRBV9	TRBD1	ASSPRQGWNTEAF
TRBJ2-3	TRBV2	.	ASSGNGGGAVDTQY
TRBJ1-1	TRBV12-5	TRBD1	ASGLGQGYTEAF
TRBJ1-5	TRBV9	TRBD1	ASSVGQGFNQPQH
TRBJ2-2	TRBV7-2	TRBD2	ASNLAGGFTGELF
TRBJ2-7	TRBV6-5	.	ASRQAYEQY
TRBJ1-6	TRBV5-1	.	ASSLGGYGDSPLH
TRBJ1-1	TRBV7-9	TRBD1	ASSFSEPGQGGWAF
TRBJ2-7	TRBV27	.	ASSSQGGSYEQY
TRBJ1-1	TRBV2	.	ASITQRAGTEAF
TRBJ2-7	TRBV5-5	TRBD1	ASTLAPTGGYYEQY
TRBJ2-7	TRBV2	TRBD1	ASQRQGPYEQY
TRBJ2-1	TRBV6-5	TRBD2	ASRTAGGSDEQF
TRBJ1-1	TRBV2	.	ASHREPNTEAF
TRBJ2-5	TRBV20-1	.	SASQVMVGETQY
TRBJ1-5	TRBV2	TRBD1	ASSDTGGRQPQH
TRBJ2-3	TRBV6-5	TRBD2	ASSTRLAGADTQY
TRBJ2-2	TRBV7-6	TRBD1	ASSLGWTGNTGELF
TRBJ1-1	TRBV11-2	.	ASSLAPGSVVAF
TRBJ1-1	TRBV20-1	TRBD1	SAIRGTEAF
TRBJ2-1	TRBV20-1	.	SAPLGNEQF
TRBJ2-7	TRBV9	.	ASSVAVGYSGEQY
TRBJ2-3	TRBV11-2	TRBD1	ASSSGTVGDTQY
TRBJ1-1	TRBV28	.	ASSLSRENTEAF
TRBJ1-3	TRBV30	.	AWRDGTYSGNTIY
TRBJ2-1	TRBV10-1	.	ASSESKAGANEQF
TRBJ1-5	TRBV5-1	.	ASSDGQNQPQH
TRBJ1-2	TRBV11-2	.	ASSPPTGVYGYT
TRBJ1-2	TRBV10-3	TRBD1	AIRTGGAEIYGYT
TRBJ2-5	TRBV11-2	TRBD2	ASSFGGMVQETQY
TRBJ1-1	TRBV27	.	ASSPGTSPYLESAF
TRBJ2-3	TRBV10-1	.	ASSAASHTDTQY